These T cell receptor beta chains were read from a single sample in a study of CD8 T cells in ankylosing spondylitis. From the 5' RACE reads, TCRdb called clonotypes with MiXCR, one entry per CDR3 protein. The sample shows fewer than 350,000 distinct CDR3 sequences, around 10% of them seen only once. Specimen: blood, either unsorted or a sorted T cell fraction (not recorded which). The receptor set was obtained from a female donor with ankylosing spondylitis or in good health (not recorded which). CDR3s include the opening cysteine and the closing phenylalanine or tryptophan. The D gene is left open where the match is weak. Clone size is stated in some rows and not others, as once, few, many or a class when expanded.

>NA|TRBJ1-1|many|TRBV25-1
CASSRDGSIPEAFF
TGTGCCAGCAGCCGGGACGGGTCCATCCCTGAAGCTTTCTTT
>NA|TRBJ1-3|many|TRBV4-2
CASSQDRESGNTIYF
TGTGCCAGCAGCCAAGATCGTGAAAGTGGAAACACCATATATTTT
>NA|TRBJ1-3|many|TRBV5-1
CASSRDGGSGNTIYF
TGCGCCAGCAGCCGGGACGGCGGCTCTGGAAACACCATATATTTT
>NA|TRBJ2-7|many|TRBV5-1
CASSLDGRSYEQYF
TGCGCCAGCAGCTTGGACGGCAGAAGCTACGAGCAGTACTTC
>NA|TRBJ2-3|many|TRBV6-1
CASSGVTDTQYF
TGTGCCAGCAGTGGGGTCACAGATACGCAGTATTTT
>NA|TRBJ2-5|many|TRBV7-2
CASSRSAAVQETQYF
TGTGCCAGCAGCCGTAGCGCGGCGGTCCAAGAGACCCAGTACTTC
>NA|TRBJ2-7|many|TRBV20-1
CSASLTGGFYEQYF
TGCAGTGCTTCACTCACAGGTGGCTTCTACGAGCAGTACTTC
>NA|TRBJ2-1|many|TRBV7-2
CASSPRHNEQFF
TGTGCCAGCAGCCCTAGGCACAATGAGCAGTTCTTC
>TRBD1|TRBJ1-2|many|TRBV12-3/TRBV12-4
CASSSSTGDGYTF
TGTGCCAGCAGTTCCTCCACAGGGGACGGCTACACCTTC
>NA|TRBJ1-4|many|TRBV5-1
CASRRGFSEKLFF
TGCGCCAGCAGAAGGGGGTTTTCTGAAAAACTGTTTTTT
>TRBD2|TRBJ2-1|once|TRBV27
CASSLSSGRWGEQFF
TGTGCCAGCAGCCTCTCTAGCGGGAGATGGGGTGAGCAGTTCTTC
>NA|TRBJ1-3|many|TRBV12-3/TRBV12-4
CASSRTTKSNTIYF
TGTGCCAGCAGTCGAACAACCAAATCAAACACCATATATTTT
>NA|TRBJ1-1|many|TRBV7-2
CASSPRSGWEAFF
TGTGCCAGCAGCCCCCGATCCGGATGGGAAGCTTTCTTT
>TRBD1|TRBJ2-5|many|TRBV6-1
CASSVTGQQQETQYF
TGTGCCAGCAGTGTTACGGGACAGCAACAAGAGACCCAGTACTTC
>TRBD1|TRBJ2-7|NA|TRBV12-3/TRBV12-4
CASSKQGSSSYEQYF
TGTGCCAGCAGCAAACAGGGGAGCAGCTCCTACGAGCAGTACTTC
>TRBD1|TRBJ1-5|many|TRBV28
CASNQGAIQPQHF
TGTGCCAGTAATCAGGGGGCAATTCAGCCCCAGCATTTT
>NA|TRBJ1-5|NA|TRBV28
CASSRPHQPQHF
TGTGCCAGCAGTAGACCCCATCAGCCCCAGCATTTT
>TRBD1|TRBJ1-5|many|TRBV12-3/TRBV12-4
CASSLPRDRGYQPQHF
TGTGCCAGCAGTTTACCCCGGGACAGGGGGTATCAGCCCCAGCATTTT
>NA|TRBJ2-7|NA|TRBV7-2
CASSFLLGSSYEQYF
TGTGCCAGCAGCTTTTTGCTGGGGAGCTCCTACGAGCAGTACTTC
>NA|TRBJ2-5|many|TRBV20-1
CSATGPLYQETQYF
TGCAGTGCTACGGGACCGCTGTACCAAGAGACCCAGTACTTC
>TRBD2|TRBJ2-5|NA|TRBV10-3
CATGLAGGETQYF
TGTGCCACGGGGCTAGCGGGAGGAGAGACCCAGTACTTC
>NA|TRBJ2-1|NA|TRBV7-6
CASSSRDAPWDDQFF
TGTGCCAGCAGCTCTAGGGACGCCCCGTGGGATGATCAGTTCTTC
>NA|TRBJ1-2|NA|TRBV7-9
CASSLVSGQTHGYTF
TGTGCCAGCAGCTTAGTGTCGGGTCAGACCCATGGCTACACCTTC
>NA|TRBJ1-4|many|TRBV20-1
CSARVRDWNEKLFF
TGCAGTGCTAGAGTCCGGGACTGGAATGAAAAACTGTTTTTT
>NA|TRBJ1-2|many|TRBV20-1
CSARGQNHYGYTF
TGCAGTGCGCGCGGACAGAACCACTATGGCTACACCTTC
>NA|TRBJ1-6|many|TRBV10-3
CAINPGPNSPLHF
TGTGCCATCAATCCGGGTCCAAATTCACCCCTCCACTTT